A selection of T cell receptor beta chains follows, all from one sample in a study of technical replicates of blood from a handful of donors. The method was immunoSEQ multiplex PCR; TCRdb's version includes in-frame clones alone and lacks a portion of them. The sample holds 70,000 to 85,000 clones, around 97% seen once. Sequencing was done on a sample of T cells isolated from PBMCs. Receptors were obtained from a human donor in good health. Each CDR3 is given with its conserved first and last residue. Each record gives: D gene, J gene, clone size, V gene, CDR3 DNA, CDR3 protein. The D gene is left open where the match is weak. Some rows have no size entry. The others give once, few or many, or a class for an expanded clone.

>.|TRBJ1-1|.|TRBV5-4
TGTGCCATACAGAGCTTCATGAACACTGAAGCTTTCTTT
CAIQSFMNTEAFF
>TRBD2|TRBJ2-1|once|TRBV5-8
TGTGCCAGCAGCTTGCTTAGCGGGAGGGGTGATGAGCAGTTCTTC
CASSLLSGRGDEQFF
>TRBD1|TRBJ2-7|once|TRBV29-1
TGCAGCGTCATCTGGACAGGCGACGAGCAGTACTTC
CSVIWTGDEQYF
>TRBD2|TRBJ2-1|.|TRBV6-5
TGTGCCAGCAGTTACGTACTAGCGGGGGGGCAGCAGTTCTTC
CASSYVLAGGQQFF
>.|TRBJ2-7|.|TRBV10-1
TGCGCCAGCAGTGCGACACTTTCCTACGAGCAGTACTTC
CASSATLSYEQYF
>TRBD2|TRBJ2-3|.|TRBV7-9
TGTGCCAGCAGTTATCCTAGCGGGACTAGCACAGATACGCAGTATTTT
CASSYPSGTSTDTQYF
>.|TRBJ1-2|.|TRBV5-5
TGTGCCAGCAGCTTGTTGGACATAAAATTGGGTGGCTACACCTTC
CASSLLDIKLGGYTF
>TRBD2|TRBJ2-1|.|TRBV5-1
TGCGCCAGCAGCTTTTCCCCTAGCGGGGAGGGCAATGAGCAGTTCTTC
CASSFSPSGEGNEQFF
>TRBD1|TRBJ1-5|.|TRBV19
TGTGCCAGTAGTCCCCATACAGGGGCGGGGCAGCCCCAGCATTTT
CASSPHTGAGQPQHF
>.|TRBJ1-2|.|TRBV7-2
TGTGCCAGCAGCGTCACAGGGTACTACTTGGATTCTCGCTACACCTTC
CASSVTGYYLDSRYTF
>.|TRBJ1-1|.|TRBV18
TGTGCCAGCTCACCCGGTCCGAACACTGAAGCTTTCTTT
CASSPGPNTEAFF
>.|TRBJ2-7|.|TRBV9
TGTGCCAGCAGCGTAGGTCCAGGGTACGAGCAGTACTTC
CASSVGPGYEQYF
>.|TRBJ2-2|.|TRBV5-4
TGTGCCAGCAAGGCTCGCGGGGAATTGTTTACCGGGGAGCTGTTTTTT
CASKARGELFTGELFF
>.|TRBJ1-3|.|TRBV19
TGTGCCAGTAAAACACTCCCGGACATTTCTGGAAACACCATATATTTT
CASKTLPDISGNTIYF
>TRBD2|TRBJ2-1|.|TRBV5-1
TGCGCCACCGGGCACACCCCGGGGGGCAATGAGCAGTTCTTC
CATGHTPGGNEQFF
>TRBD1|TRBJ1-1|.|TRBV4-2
TGTGCCAGCAGCCAGGCAACAGGGGTGCCCAACACTGAAGCTTTCTTT
CASSQATGVPNTEAFF
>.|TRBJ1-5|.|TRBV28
TGTGCCAGCAGTTTTTGGGGGGGGAATCAGCCCCAGCATTTT
CASSFWGGNQPQHF
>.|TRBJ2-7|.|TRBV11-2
TGTGCCAGCAGCGACACCCCGTCGGCCGCCGAGCAGTACTTC
CASSDTPSAAEQYF
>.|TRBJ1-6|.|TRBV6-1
TGTGCCAGCAAGGGGGTGAATTCACCCCTCCACTTT
CASKGVNSPLHF
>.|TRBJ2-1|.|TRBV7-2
TGTGCCAGCAGCTTAGCGGGAGGACTCAATGAGCAGTTCTTC
CASSLAGGLNEQFF
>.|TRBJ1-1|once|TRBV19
TGTGCCAGTAGTACTTATCAGGAAGCTTTCTTT
CASSTYQEAFF
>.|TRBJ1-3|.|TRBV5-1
TGCGCCAGCAGCGAAACAGTGACAGGAAACACCATATATTTT
CASSETVTGNTIYF
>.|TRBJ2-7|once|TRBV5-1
TGCGCCAGCAGCTATGAGGAATACGAGCAGTACTTC
CASSYEEYEQYF
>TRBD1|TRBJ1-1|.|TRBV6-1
TGTGCCAGCAGGGGGACAGCGAACACTGAAGCTTTCTTT
CASRGTANTEAFF
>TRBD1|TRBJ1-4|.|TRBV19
TGTGCCAGCCTAGACAGGGGGCGCAGCGCTAATGAAAAACTGTTTTTT
CASLDRGRSANEKLFF
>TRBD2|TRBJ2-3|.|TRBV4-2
TGTGCCAGCAGCCAAGGTCGCGGGGCTGGGGGGGCAGATACGCAGTATTTT
CASSQGRGAGGADTQYF
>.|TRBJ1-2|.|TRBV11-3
TGTGCCAGCAGCTCGCTTACGGGAGGCTACACCTTC
CASSSLTGGYTF
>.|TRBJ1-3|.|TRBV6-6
TGTGCCAGCACCCCGTCCCGCTCTGGAAACACCATATATTTT
CASTPSRSGNTIYF
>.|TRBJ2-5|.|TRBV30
TGTGCCTGGAGTCCGCCCGGCGGACACCCAGAGAGGACCCAGTACTTC
CAWSPPGGHPERTQYF
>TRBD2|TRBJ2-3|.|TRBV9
TGTGCCAGCAGCGGTAGCGGGGGGCCTAGCACAGATACGCAGTATTTT
CASSGSGGPSTDTQYF
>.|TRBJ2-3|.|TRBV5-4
TGTGCCAGCAGCTCGACTCCCACAGATACGCAGTATTTT
CASSSTPTDTQYF
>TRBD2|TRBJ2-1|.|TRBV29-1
TGCAGCACCCCCGGCGGGAGGGTTTACAATGAGCAGTTCTTC
CSTPGGRVYNEQFF
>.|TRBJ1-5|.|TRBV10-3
TGTGCCATCAGTGAGTGGGGCGGCAATCAGCCCCAGCATTTT
CAISEWGGNQPQHF
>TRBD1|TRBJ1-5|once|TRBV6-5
TGTGCCAGCAGTACCTCGACAGGGAGAGGGCAGCCCCAGCATTTT
CASSTSTGRGQPQHF
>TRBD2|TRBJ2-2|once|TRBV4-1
TGCGCCAGCAGCCAGGGACTAGCGGGAGGGCTGACCGGGGAGCTGTTTTTT
CASSQGLAGGLTGELFF